This T cell receptor (beta chain) was profiled in a study of blood T cell repertoires in COVID-19. The wider study: Samples of COVID-19 (acute and convalescent) were obtained from the United States, Italy and Spain. From T cells, B-cell-depleted T cells, or PBMCs came the material, which was cDNA or gDNA.

Patients from Seattle were sampled longitudinally, starting during active infection. Measured with immunoSEQ multiplex PCR; TCRdb has only the in-frame clones, and not every one. The profile shows 200,000 to 250,000 clones, 70% to 90% of them singletons. The CDR3 length is 15 residues. V gave up 3 bases and J gave up 0 bases, with 10 bases separating them. The germline gives CDR1 MNHEY, CDR2 SMNVEV (reference sequence). The receptor's source is a woman aged 50 to 60 with COVID-19, enrolled during active disease. Source material: peripheral blood. The chain is built from TRBV27 and TRBJ2-3, with D possibly TRBD1 on 5 matching bases. Written as DNA, the CDR3 is TGTGCCAGCAGTTTGGGGCCCTTTAGCACAGATACGCAGTATTTT. Translated, it gives CASSLGPFSTDTQYF.